Described below is a single TCR beta chain sequence and its context. Its antigen is unknown. This sample is part of a study of cytomegalovirus exposure and HLA in healthy donors. Whole-study results and caveats: A later analysis linked a missense variant in DCLRE1C to the trimming of TCR beta V and J genes. At a 0.05 false discovery rate, a later analysis found 16,951 TCR beta sequences to be associated with HLA alleles.

Looked up from germline, CDR1 is SEHNR and CDR2 is FQNEAQ (reference sequence). V trimming: 5 bases; J trimming: 6 bases; junction bases outside the gene matches: 8. CDR3 length: 14 residues. The PCR ran on 60 Vbeta and 13 Jbeta primers. TCRdb's table, derived via immunoSEQ multiplex PCR, lists solely in-frame clones and lacks some. Found here are under 200,000 clones, 60% to 85% of them singletons; the top ten hold around 5.4%. This clonotype originated in a man aged 35 to 55 in good health and CMV-seronegative. The chain has TRBV7-9 and TRBJ2-3, with 7 bases that match TRBD1. What was sequenced was PBMCs. The CDR3 DNA reads as TGTGCCAGCAGCGCCGGGACAGCCCGCGATACGCAGTATTTT. It specifies CASSAGTARDTQYF.